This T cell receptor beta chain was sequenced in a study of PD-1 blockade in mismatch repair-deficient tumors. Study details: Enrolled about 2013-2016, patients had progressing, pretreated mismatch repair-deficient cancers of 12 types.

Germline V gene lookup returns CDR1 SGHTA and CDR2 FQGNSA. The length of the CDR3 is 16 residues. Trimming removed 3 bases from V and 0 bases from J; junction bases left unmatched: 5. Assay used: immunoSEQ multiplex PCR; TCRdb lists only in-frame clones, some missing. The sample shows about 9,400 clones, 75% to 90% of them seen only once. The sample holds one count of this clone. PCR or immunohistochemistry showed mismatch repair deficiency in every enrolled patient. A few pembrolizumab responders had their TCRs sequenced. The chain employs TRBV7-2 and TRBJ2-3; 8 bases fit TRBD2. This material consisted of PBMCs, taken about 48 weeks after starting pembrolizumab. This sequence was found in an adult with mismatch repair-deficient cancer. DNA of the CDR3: TGTGCCAGCAGCTTTAGGCCTAGCGGGAGCACAGATACGCAGTATTTT. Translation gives CASSFRPSGSTDTQYF.